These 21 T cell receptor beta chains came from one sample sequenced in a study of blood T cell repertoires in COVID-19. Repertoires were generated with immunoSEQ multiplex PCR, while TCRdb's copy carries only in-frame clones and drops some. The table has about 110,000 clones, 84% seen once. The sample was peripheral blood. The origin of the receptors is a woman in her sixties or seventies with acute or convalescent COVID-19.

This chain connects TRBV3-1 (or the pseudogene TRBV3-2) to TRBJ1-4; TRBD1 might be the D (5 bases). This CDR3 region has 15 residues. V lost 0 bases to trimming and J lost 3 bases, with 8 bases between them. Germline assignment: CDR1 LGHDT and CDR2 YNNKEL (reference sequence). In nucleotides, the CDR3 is TGTGCCAGCAGCCAAGACAGGGATTCTAATGAAAAACTGTTTTTT. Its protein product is CASSQDRDSNEKLFF.

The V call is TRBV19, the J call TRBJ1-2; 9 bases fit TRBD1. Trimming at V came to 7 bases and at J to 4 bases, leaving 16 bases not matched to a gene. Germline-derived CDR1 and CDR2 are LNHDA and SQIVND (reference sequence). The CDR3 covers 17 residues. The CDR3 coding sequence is TGTGCCAGTACCCCGATGGGGACAGGGTCTCTTCCCTATGGCTACACCTTC. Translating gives CASTPMGTGSLPYGYTF.

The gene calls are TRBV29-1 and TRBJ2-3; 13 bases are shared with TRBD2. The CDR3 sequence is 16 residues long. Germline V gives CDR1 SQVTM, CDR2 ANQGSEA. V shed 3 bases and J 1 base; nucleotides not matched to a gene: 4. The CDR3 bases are TGCAGCGTTGATACTAGCGGGAGGGAGGGCACAGATACGCAGTATTTT. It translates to CSVDTSGREGTDTQYF.

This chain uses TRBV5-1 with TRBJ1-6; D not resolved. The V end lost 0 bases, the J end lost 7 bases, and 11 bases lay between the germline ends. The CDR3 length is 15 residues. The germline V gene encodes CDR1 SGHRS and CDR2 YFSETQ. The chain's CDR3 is CASSLDGPVNSPLHF. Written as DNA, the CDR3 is TGCGCCAGCAGCTTGGATGGGCCGGTGAATTCACCCCTCCACTTT.

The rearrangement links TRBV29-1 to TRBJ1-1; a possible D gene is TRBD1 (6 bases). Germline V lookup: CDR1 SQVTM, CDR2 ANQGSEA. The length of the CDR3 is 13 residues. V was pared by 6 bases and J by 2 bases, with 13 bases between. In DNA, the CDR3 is TGCAGCGTAAATCAGGGGACCAACACTGAAGCTTTCTTT. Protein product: CSVNQGTNTEAFF.

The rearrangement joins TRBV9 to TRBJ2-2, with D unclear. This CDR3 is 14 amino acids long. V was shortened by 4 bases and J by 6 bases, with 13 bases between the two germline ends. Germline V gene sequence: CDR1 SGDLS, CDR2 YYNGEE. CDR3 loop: CASSPRGDPGELFF. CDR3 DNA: TGTGCCAGCAGCCCCCGTGGAGACCCCGGGGAGCTGTTTTTT.

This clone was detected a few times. Written as DNA, the CDR3 is TGCAGTGCTAGTCGGGGGGCGGTCGACGAGCAGTACTTC. Translation: CSASRGAVDEQYF. The chain joins TRBV20-1 to TRBJ2-7; D may be TRBD2 (7 bases). V was cut by 3 bases and J by 5 bases, with 14 bases left in between. This CDR3 spans 13 amino acids. Germline V lookup: CDR1 DFQATT, CDR2 SNEGSKA (reference sequence).

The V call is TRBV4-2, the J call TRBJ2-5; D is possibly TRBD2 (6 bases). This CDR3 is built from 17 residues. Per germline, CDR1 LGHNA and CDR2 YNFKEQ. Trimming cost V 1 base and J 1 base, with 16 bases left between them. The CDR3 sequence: CASSQVMRRDGQETQYF. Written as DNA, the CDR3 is TGTGCCAGCAGCCAAGTTATGAGGCGGGACGGCCAAGAGACCCAGTACTTC.

The DNA of the CDR3 is TGTGCCATCAGTGGCCAGGGAGATACGCAGTATTTT. Amino acids: CAISGQGDTQYF. The chain joins TRBV10-3 to TRBJ2-3, with D perhaps matching TRBD1 (5 bases). The germline V gene has CDR1 ENHRY and CDR2 SYGVKD. The V end was cut by 4 bases, the J end by 5 bases, with 7 bases between. The CDR3 loop spans 12 amino acids.

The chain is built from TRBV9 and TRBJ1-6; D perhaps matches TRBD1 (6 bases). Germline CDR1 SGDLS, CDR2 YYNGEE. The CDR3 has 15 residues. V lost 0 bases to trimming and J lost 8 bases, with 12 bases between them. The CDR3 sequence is CASSVGQASYSPLHF. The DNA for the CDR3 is TGTGCCAGCAGCGTAGGACAGGCGTCCTATTCACCCCTCCACTTT.

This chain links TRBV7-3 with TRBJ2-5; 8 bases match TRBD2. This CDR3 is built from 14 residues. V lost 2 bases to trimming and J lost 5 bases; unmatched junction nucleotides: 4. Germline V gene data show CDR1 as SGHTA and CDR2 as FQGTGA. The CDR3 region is CASSLAGGGETQYF. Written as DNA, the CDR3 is TGTGCCAGCAGCTTAGCGGGAGGAGGGGAGACCCAGTACTTC.

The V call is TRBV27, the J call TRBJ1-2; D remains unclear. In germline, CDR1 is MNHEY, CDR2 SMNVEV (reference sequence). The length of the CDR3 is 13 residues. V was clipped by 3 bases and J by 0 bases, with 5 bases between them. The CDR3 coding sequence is TGTGCCAGCAGTTTCGGGGCTAACTATGGCTACACCTTC. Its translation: CASSFGANYGYTF.

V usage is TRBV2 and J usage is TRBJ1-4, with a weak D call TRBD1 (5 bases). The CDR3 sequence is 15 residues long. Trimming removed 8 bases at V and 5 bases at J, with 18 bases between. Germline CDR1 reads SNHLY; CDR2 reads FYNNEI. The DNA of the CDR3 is TGTGCCAGCCAGCAATATTCAGGGAAAAATGAAAAACTGTTTTTT. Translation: CASQQYSGKNEKLFF.

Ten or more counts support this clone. The CDR3 here is CASSLAGVGYEQYF. The DNA of the CDR3 is TGTGCCAGCAGCTTAGCCGGGGTGGGGTACGAGCAGTACTTC. The chain recombines TRBV5-6 with TRBJ2-7, with D possibly TRBD2 on 5 matching bases. Trimming took 2 bases from V and 4 from J, leaving 13 bases between them. CDR1 SGHDT and CDR2 YYEEEE come from the germline V gene. There are 14 residues in the CDR3. The variable domain in full, completed from reference TRBV5-6 and TRBJ2-7, reads DAGVTQSPTHLIKTRGQQVTLRCSPKSGHDTVSWYQQALGQGPQFIFQYYEEEERQRGNFPDRFSGHQFPNYSSELNVNALLLGDSALYLCASSLAGVGYEQYFGPGTRLTVT.

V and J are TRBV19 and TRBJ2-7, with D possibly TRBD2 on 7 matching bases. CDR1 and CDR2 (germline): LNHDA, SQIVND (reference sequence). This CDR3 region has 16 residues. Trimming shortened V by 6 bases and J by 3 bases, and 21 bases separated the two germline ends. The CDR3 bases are TGTGCCAGTAGACCCGGCGAGAGGGGGGGAAACTACGAGCAGTACTTC. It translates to CASRPGERGGNYEQYF.

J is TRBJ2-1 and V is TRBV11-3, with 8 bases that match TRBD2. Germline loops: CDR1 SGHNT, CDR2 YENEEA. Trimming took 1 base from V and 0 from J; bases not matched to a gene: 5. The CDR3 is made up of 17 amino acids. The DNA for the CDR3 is TGTGCCAGCAGCTTAGCGCCCACTAGCGGCTCCTACAATGAGCAGTTCTTC. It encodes CASSLAPTSGSYNEQFF.

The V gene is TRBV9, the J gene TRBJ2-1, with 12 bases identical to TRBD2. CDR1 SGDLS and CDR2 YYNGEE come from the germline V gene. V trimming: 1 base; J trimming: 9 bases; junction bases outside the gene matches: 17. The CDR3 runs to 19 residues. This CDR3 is CASSVRVLAGGPIPSEQFF. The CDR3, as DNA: TGTGCCAGCAGCGTACGGGTACTAGCGGGAGGCCCTATACCTAGTGAGCAGTTCTTC.

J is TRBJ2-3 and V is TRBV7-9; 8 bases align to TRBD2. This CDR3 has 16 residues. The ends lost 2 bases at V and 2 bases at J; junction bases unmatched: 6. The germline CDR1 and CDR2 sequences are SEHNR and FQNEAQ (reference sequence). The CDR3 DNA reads TGTGCCAGCAGCTTACGCCCGGGAGGGTTCACAGATACGCAGTATTTT. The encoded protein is CASSLRPGGFTDTQYF. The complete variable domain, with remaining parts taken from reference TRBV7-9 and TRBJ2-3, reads DTGVSQNPRHKITKRGQNVTFRCDPISEHNRLYWYRQTLGQGPEFLTYFQNEAQLEKSRLLSDRFSAERPKGSFSTLEIQRTEQGDSAMYLCASSLRPGGFTDTQYFGPGTRLTVL.

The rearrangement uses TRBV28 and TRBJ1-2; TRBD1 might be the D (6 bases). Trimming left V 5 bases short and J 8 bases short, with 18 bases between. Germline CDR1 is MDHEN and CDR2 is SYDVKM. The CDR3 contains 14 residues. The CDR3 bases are TGTGCCAGCAGTCTCGGCCTGAGAAGGGGGGGCTACACCTTC. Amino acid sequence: CASSLGLRRGGYTF.

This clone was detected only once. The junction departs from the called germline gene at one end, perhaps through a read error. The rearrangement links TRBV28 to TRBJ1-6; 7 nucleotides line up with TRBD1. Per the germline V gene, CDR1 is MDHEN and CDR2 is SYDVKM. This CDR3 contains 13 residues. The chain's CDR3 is CASMSGQDSPLHF. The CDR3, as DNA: TGTGCCAGCATGTCCGGACAGGATTCGCCCCTCCACTTT.

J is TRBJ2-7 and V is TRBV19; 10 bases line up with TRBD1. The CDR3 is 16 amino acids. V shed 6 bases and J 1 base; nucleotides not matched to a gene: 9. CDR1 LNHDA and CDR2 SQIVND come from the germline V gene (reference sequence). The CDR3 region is CASRSTGGRGSYEQYF. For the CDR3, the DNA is TGTGCCAGTAGGTCGACAGGGGGCAGGGGGTCCTACGAGCAGTACTTC.